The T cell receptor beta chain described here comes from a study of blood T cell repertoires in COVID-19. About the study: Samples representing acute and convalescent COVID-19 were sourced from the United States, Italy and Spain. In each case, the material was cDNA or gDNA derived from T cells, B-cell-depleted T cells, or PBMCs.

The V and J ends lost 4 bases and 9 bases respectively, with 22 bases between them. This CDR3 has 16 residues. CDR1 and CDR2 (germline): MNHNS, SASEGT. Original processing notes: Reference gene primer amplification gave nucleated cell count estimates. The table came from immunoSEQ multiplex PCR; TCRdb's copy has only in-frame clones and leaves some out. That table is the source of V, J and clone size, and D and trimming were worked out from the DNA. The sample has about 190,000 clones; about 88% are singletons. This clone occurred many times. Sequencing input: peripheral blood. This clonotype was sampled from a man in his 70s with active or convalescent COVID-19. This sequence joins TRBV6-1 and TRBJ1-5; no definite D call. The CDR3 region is CASSGETDLSNLPQHF. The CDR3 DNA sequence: TGTGCCAGCAGTGGGGAGACTGACTTGTCAAATTTGCCCCAGCATTTT.